The 27 T cell receptor beta chains in this list originate from one sample, sequenced in a study of regulatory T cells in long-lasting Graves disease. Time point: newly diagnosed GD, antithyroid drugs for less than 3 months. The TCR library was prepared using RNA isolated from PBMCs. CDR3 regions were amplified by Arm-PCR using iRepertoire HTBI primers to build TCR beta libraries. TCRdb used MiXCR to reprocess the multiplex PCR reads, holding one entry per CDR3 protein. The table has some 330,000 distinct CDR3 sequences, about 12% seen once; the top ten hold around 18%. These sequences were also reported in another study, on T cells in Graves' hyperthyroidism and ophthalmopathy.

The sequencing used peripheral blood mononuclear cells (PBMCs), collected at new diagnosis, from a patient treated with antithyroid drugs. These receptors came from a young woman with Graves disease.

This clonotype appeared many times. This chain links TRBV2 with TRBJ1-1, with a tentative D call TRBD1 (5 bases). V gave up 9 bases and J gave up 2 bases, with 16 bases separating them. The CDR3 contains 14 residues. The germline V gene has CDR1 SNHLY and CDR2 FYNNEI. In DNA, the CDR3 is TGTGCCAGTGTCTCGACCGGGGCCAACACTGAAGCTTTCTTT. Its protein product is CASVSTGANTEAFF.

This clonotype was counted many times. The V gene is TRBV7-8, the J gene TRBJ2-5; the D call may be TRBD1 or TRBD2 (6 bases each). V lost 7 bases to trimming and J lost 6 bases, with 21 bases between them. CDR1 SGHVS and CDR2 FQNEAQ come from the germline V gene. This CDR3 has 15 amino acids. The CDR3 protein is CASTPGGYGGQTQYF. CDR3 nucleotides: TGTGCCAGCACCCCCGGGGGTTATGGGGGGCAGACCCAGTACTTC.

This clonotype was counted only a few times. The chain carries TRBV4-1 and TRBJ2-5; 7 nucleotides agree with TRBD1. The CDR3 is 12 amino acids. Germline V CDR1 and CDR2: MGHRA, YSYEKL. The V and J ends lost 4 bases and 4 bases, in that order; junction bases with no gene match: 0. For the CDR3, the DNA is TGCGCCAGCAGCCGACAGGGAGAGACCCAGTACTTC. It encodes CASSRQGETQYF.

In its sample, this clonotype was seen many times. This sequence joins TRBV20-1 and TRBJ1-1; weak D call: TRBD1 (5 bases). Deletions cut 2 bases from V and 4 bases from J, with 14 bases between. This CDR3 contains 14 residues. The germline gives CDR1 DFQATT, CDR2 SNEGSKA (reference sequence). The CDR3 sequence: CSARKGRGSTEAFF. The CDR3 DNA reads TGCAGTGCTAGAAAGGGGAGGGGTAGCACTGAAGCTTTCTTT.

This clonotype was observed a few times. Here the CDR3 reads CASSVGLGYGYTF. CDR3 DNA: TGTGCCAGCAGCGTAGGGCTGGGCTATGGCTACACCTTC. The V call is TRBV9, the J call TRBJ1-2; D ambiguous. Germline CDR1 reads SGDLS; CDR2 reads YYNGEE. Trimming removed 0 bases from V and 4 bases from J, with 7 bases in between. The CDR3 contains 13 residues.

This clonotype showed up many times. The chain couples TRBV5-5 to TRBJ1-2; 7 positions match TRBD1. The trim removed 0 bases at V and 0 bases at J, leaving 2 bases unmatched. Germline V gene lookup returns CDR1 SGHKS and CDR2 YYEKEE (reference sequence). The CDR3 length is 15 residues. CDR3 coding DNA: TGTGCCAGCAGCTTGGGGGACAGCCCTAACTATGGCTACACCTTC. Translated: CASSLGDSPNYGYTF.

This clonotype was recorded many times. The rearrangement links TRBV20-1 to TRBJ2-1; D is unclear. The V gene lost 1 base and the J gene lost 9 bases, with 16 bases spanning the gap. This CDR3 has 14 amino acids. Germline CDR1 and CDR2: DFQATT and SNEGSKA (reference sequence). The CDR3 nucleotides are TGCAGTGCTAGAGGGCGAGAAGGCTCGGCTGAGCAGTTCTTC. Translating gives CSARGREGSAEQFF.

In its sample, this clonotype was seen many times. The chain recombines TRBV13 with TRBJ1-1, with 7 bases identical to TRBD1. This CDR3 has 14 amino acids. CDR1 PRHDT and CDR2 FYEKMQ come from the germline V gene (reference sequence). The J segment lost 6 bases and the V segment lost 2 bases, leaving 6 bases of the junction unmatched. The CDR3 nucleotides read TGTGCCAGCAGCTTAAGGGCAGGGGGGTCTGAAGCTTTCTTT. This translates into CASSLRAGGSEAFF.

This clonotype was counted between two and nine times. The rearrangement joins TRBV6-2 or TRBV6-3 to TRBJ2-7; TRBD1 might be the D (5 bases). Per the germline V gene, CDR1 is MNHEY and CDR2 is SVGEGT. The CDR3 extends over 15 amino acids. The ends were cut back, 7 bases at V and 2 bases at J, with 18 bases in the middle. The CDR3 DNA reads as TGTGCCAGCACCAACCCACGGACACAAACCTACGAGCAGTACTTC. Its protein product is CASTNPRTQTYEQYF.

This clonotype was detected many times. The chain is built from TRBV7-2 and TRBJ2-5; 12 bases line up with TRBD2. Germline loops: CDR1 SGHTA, CDR2 FQGNSA. With V trimmed by 5 bases and J by 2 bases, 6 bases remained unmatched. The CDR3 runs 16 residues. Here the CDR3 reads CASSQTSGRKQETQYF. Written as DNA, the CDR3 is TGTGCCAGCAGCCAGACTAGCGGGAGAAAACAAGAGACCCAGTACTTC. Filled out from reference TRBV7-2 and TRBJ2-5, the complete variable domain reads GAGVSQSPSNKVTEKGKDVELRCDPISGHTALYWYRQSLGQGLEFLIYFQGNSAPDKSGLPSDRFSAERTGGSVSTLTIQRTQQEDSAVYLCASSQTSGRKQETQYFGPGTRLLVL.

The table lists this clonotype with many counts. CDR3 sequence: CASSNTGTPHEQYF. The DNA of the CDR3 is TGTGCCAGCAGCAATACCGGGACTCCCCACGAGCAGTACTTC. This chain uses TRBV11-2 with TRBJ2-7; weak D call: TRBD2 (6 bases). The CDR3 totals 14 residues. Germline-derived CDR1 and CDR2 are SGHAT and FQNNGV. The germline V and J ends were trimmed by 5 bases and 5 bases, with 16 bases remaining between them.

The chain couples TRBV5-1 to TRBJ2-7, with D perhaps TRBD1 or TRBD2 (5 bases each). V was trimmed by 4 bases and J by 1 base, leaving 12 bases between them. CDR1 and CDR2 (germline): SGHRS, YFSETQ. This CDR3 region has 14 residues. DNA for the CDR3: TGCGCCAGCAGCAGGGACGGGGAGTCCTACGAGCAGTACGTC. Translated: CASSRDGESYEQYV.

The V gene is TRBV7-9, the J gene TRBJ2-2; D not certain. The CDR3 is 16 residues long. V shed 11 bases and J shed 6 bases, with 25 bases lying between them. Per germline, CDR1 SEHNR and CDR2 FQNEAQ (reference sequence). CDR3 DNA: TGTGCCGGCCACCCAATTTCCCCAGTCGTACCCGGGGAGCTGTTTTTT. This gives the protein CAGHPISPVVPGELFF.

There are a few counts of this clonotype. This chain uses TRBV5-1 with TRBJ1-5, with TRBD1 matching over 7 bases. The V gene end was trimmed by 9 bases and the J gene end by 2 bases; junction bases not matched to a gene: 11. The CDR3 extends over 15 amino acids. Germline V gene sequence: CDR1 SGHRS, CDR2 YFSETQ. Here the CDR3 reads CATKITGAGNQPQHF. In DNA form, the CDR3 reads TGCGCCACCAAAATTACAGGGGCGGGCAATCAGCCCCAGCATTTT.

This clonotype has just a few counts. The rearrangement joins TRBV5-1 to TRBJ1-3; tentatively, D is TRBD1 (6 bases). Germline V gives CDR1 SGHRS, CDR2 YFSETQ. The CDR3 has 14 residues. V lost 4 bases to trimming and J lost 4 bases, with 12 bases between them. The CDR3 here is CASSIGTIGNTIYF. The CDR3 region has the DNA TGCGCCAGCAGCATCGGGACAATCGGAAACACCATATATTTT.

At least ten counts were recorded for this clonotype. The rearrangement joins TRBV7-2 to TRBJ2-1, with 8 bases that match TRBD1. The CDR3 totals 16 residues. J was trimmed by 7 bases and V by 5 bases; bases with no gene match: 13. Per germline, CDR1 SGHTA and CDR2 FQGNSA. CDR3 region: CASSVRQGNRVNEQFF. CDR3 in DNA: TGTGCCAGCAGCGTGCGACAGGGGAATAGAGTGAATGAGCAGTTCTTC.

This clonotype has ten or more counts. CDR3 amino acids: CASSRDPNEQFF. The CDR3 DNA sequence: TGTGCCAGCTCAAGGGACCCCAATGAGCAGTTCTTC. The V gene is TRBV18, the J gene TRBJ2-1, with D perhaps being TRBD1 or TRBD2 (5 bases each). The V end was cut by 5 bases, the J end by 6 bases, with 8 bases between. CDR1 is KGHSH, CDR2 LQKENI, per germline. This CDR3 has 12 residues.

This clonotype was picked up a small number of times. The CDR3 loop reads CASGLVLGYGYTF. In DNA, the CDR3 is TGTGCTAGTGGTTTGGTATTAGGGTATGGCTACACCTTC. The J gene is TRBJ1-2, the V gene TRBV12-5; D ambiguous. In germline, CDR1 is LGHNT, CDR2 FRNRAP. The CDR3 extends over 13 amino acids. The ends were cut back, 0 bases at V and 5 bases at J, with 7 bases in the middle.

This clonotype was observed at least ten times. This sequence joins TRBV7-9 and TRBJ2-7; TRBD2 matches 8 bases. V was clipped by 5 bases and J by 2 bases; unmatched bases: 5. CDR1 is SEHNR, CDR2 FQNEAQ, per germline (reference sequence). The CDR3 is 14 residues long. CDR3 bases: TGTGCCAGCAGCCGGGGGGGGAATGCCTACGAGCAGTACTTC. This encodes CASSRGGNAYEQYF.

This clonotype was found many times. The J gene is TRBJ1-1, the V gene TRBV5-5; possibly TRBD1 for D (6 bases). Germline V gene sequence: CDR1 SGHKS, CDR2 YYEKEE (reference sequence). V lost 2 bases to trimming and J lost 5 bases, with 16 bases between them. The CDR3 contains 15 residues. CDR3 in DNA: TGTGCCAGCAGCTTTATCACAGGGTGGGGGACTGAAGCTTTCTTT. Translated: CASSFITGWGTEAFF.

In its sample, this clonotype was seen many times. The chain is built from TRBV6-2 or TRBV6-3 and TRBJ2-6; possible D gene TRBD1, 6 bases. Germline loops: CDR1 MNHEY, CDR2 SVGEGT. V dropped 5 bases and J dropped 0 bases, with 23 bases sitting between them. There are 20 residues in the CDR3. The CDR3 is CASSPDRNRVSYSGANVLTF. The CDR3 region has the DNA TGTGCCAGCAGTCCAGACCGGAACAGGGTCTCATACTCTGGGGCCAACGTCCTGACTTTC.

This clonotype was seen only a few times. The chain is built from TRBV5-1 and TRBJ2-3; D uncertain. Germline lookup yields CDR1 SGHRS and CDR2 YFSETQ. The CDR3 covers 15 residues. Trimming stripped 0 bases from V and 0 bases from J, with 8 bases between. CDR3 nucleotides: TGCGCCAGCAGCTTGGATGCAGCTAGCACAGATACGCAGTATTTT. The encoded protein is CASSLDAASTDTQYF. Based on the CDR3 plus reference TRBV5-1 and TRBJ2-3, the full variable domain is KAGVTQTPRYLIKTRGQQVTLSCSPISGHRSVSWYQQTPGQGLQFLFEYFSETQRNKGNFPGRFSGRQFSNSRSEMNVSTLELGDSALYLCASSLDAASTDTQYFGPGTRLTVL.

This clonotype showed up many times. The chain employs TRBV20-1 and TRBJ2-7, with D possibly matching TRBD1 (5 bases). Between the trimmed V and J ends, which lost 2 bases and 0 bases, there was a span of 14 bases. This CDR3 has 15 residues. Germline values: CDR1 DFQATT, CDR2 SNEGSKA (reference sequence). The DNA of the CDR3 is TGCAGTGCTAGACGCCCAGGGCCCACCTCCTACGAGCAGTACGTC. It is translated as CSARRPGPTSYEQYV.

This clonotype was counted at least ten times. The chain links TRBV29-1 to TRBJ1-1; D is uncertain. Germline lookup yields CDR1 SQVTM and CDR2 ANQGSEA. V was pared by 3 bases and J by 7 bases, with 12 bases between. The CDR3 is 12 amino acids. The CDR3 reads CSVDSHPGEAFF. As DNA, the CDR3 is TGCAGCGTTGATTCCCACCCAGGTGAAGCTTTCTTT.

This clonotype was observed at least ten times. V and J are TRBV20-1 and TRBJ2-5; tentative D call: TRBD1 (6 bases). Germline loops: CDR1 DFQATT, CDR2 SNEGSKA (reference sequence). CDR3 size: 14 residues. Trimming left V 8 bases short and J 2 bases short, with 18 bases between. In DNA form, the CDR3 reads TGCAGTAAAAGGGACACTGCCACTCAAGAGACCCAGTACTTC. Amino acid sequence: CSKRDTATQETQYF.

Ten or more counts support this clonotype. The V gene is TRBV20-1, the J gene TRBJ2-3; D gene ambiguous. Germline-derived CDR1 and CDR2 are DFQATT and SNEGSKA (reference sequence). The CDR3 spans 13 residues. CDR3 nucleotides: TGCAGCCCCCGGCAGCTGAGCACAGATACGCAGTATTTT. Translation gives CSPRQLSTDTQYF.

This clonotype was found many times. The rearrangement joins TRBV20-1 to TRBJ2-1; D is perhaps TRBD2 (5 bases). Trimming cost V 1 base and J 4 bases, with 14 bases left between them. This CDR3 comprises 15 residues. Germline V gene data show CDR1 as DFQATT and CDR2 as SNEGSKA (reference sequence). CDR3 amino acids: CSARGENYQYNEQFF. The CDR3 coding sequence is TGCAGTGCTAGAGGGGAGAACTATCAATACAATGAGCAGTTCTTC.